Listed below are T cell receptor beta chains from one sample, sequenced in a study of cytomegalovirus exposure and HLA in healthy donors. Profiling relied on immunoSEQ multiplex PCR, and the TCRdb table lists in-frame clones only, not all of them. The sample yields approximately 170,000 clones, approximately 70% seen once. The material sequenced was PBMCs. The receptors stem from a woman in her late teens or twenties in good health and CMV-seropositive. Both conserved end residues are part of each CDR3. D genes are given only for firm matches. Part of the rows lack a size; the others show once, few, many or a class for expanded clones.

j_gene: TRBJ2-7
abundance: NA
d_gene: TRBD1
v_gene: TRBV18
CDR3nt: TGTGCCAGCTCACCCCTTGGGACAGGGCCCTACGAGCAGTACTTC
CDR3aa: CASSPLGTGPYEQYF

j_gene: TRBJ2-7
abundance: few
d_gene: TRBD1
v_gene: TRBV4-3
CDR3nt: TGCGCCAGCAGCCCCGGGACAGGGACCTACGAGCAGTACTTC
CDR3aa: CASSPGTGTYEQYF

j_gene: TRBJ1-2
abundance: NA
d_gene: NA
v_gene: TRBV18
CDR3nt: TGTGCCAGCTCTAGGGACACGGAAATCTATGGCTACACCTTC
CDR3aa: CASSRDTEIYGYTF

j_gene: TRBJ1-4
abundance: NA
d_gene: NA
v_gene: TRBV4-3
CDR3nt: TGCGCCAGCAGCCAAGATCCAGGGTACTTTGAAAAACTGTTTTTT
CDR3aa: CASSQDPGYFEKLFF

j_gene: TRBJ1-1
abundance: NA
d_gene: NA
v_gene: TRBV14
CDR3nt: TGTGCCAGCAGCCAAGTTGGACTGCCGAACACTGAAGCTTTCTTT
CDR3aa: CASSQVGLPNTEAFF

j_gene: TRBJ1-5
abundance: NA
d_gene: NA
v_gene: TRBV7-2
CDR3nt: TGTGCCAGCAGCCCCGAGCAGGCTAGCAATCAGCCCCAGCATTTT
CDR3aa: CASSPEQASNQPQHF

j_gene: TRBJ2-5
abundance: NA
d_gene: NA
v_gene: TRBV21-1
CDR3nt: TGTGCCAGCAGTCTCGGGACAGCTAACTTC
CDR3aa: CASSLGTANF

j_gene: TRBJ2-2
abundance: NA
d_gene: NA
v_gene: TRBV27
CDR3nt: TGTGCCAGCAGTTTCAGGGGTATGGACACCGGGGAGCTGTTTTTT
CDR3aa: CASSFRGMDTGELFF

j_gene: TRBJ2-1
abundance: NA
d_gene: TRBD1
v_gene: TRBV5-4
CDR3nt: TGTGCCAGCAGCTTTTATAACAGGGGAAATGAGCAGTTCTTC
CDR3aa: CASSFYNRGNEQFF

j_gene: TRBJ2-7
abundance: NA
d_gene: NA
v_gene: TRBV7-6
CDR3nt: TGTGCCAGCAGCTTAGGAGACTGGGGAGGACTCAACGAGCAGTACTTC
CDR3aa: CASSLGDWGGLNEQYF

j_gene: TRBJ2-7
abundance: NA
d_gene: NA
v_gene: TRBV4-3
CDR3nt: TGCGCCAGCAGCCAAAGCAGGGTTGAAGAGCAGTACTTC
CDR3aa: CASSQSRVEEQYF

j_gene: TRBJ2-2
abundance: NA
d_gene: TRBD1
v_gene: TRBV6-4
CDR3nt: TGTGCCACCAGGAGACAGGGAGAAGGGACCGGGGAGCTGTTTTTT
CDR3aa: CATRRQGEGTGELFF

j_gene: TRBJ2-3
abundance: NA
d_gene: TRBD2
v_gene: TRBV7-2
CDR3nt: TGTGCCAGCAGCTTGGGACTAACCACAGATACGCAGTATTTT
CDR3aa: CASSLGLTTDTQYF

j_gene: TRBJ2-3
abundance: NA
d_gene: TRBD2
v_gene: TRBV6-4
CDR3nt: TGTGCCAGCAGTGCCACTAGCGGAGCAGATACGCAGTATTTT
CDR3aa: CASSATSGADTQYF

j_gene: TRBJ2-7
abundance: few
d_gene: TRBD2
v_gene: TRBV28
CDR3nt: TGTGCCAGCAGTTCCCCGGGACTAGGGTACGAGCAGTACTTC
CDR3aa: CASSSPGLGYEQYF

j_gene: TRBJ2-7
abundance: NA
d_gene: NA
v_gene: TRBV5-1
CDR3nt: TGCGCCAGCAGCATCCAGGGGGGTGGCGAGCAGTACTTC
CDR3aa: CASSIQGGGEQYF

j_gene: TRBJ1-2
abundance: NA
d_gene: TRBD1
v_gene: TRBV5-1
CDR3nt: TGCGCCAGCGCCTCCGGGACAGGGGGCAACTATGGCTACACCTTC
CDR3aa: CASASGTGGNYGYTF

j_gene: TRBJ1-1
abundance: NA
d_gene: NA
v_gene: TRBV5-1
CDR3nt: TGCGCCAGCAGCTTGGCCGGTGGGCTGGGCACTGAAGCTTTCTTT
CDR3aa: CASSLAGGLGTEAFF

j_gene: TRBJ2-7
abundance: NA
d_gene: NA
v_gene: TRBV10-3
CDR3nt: TGTGCCATCAGTGATAGCACATTAGAGTACGAGCAGTACTTC
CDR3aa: CAISDSTLEYEQYF

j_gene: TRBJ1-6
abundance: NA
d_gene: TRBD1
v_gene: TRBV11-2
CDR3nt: TGTGCCAGCAGCCTCGGGACAGGGAGCTCCTATAATTCACCCCTCCACTTT
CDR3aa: CASSLGTGSSYNSPLHF

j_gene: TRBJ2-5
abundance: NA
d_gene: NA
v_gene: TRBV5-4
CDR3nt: TGTGCCAGCAGCTTAGCAGGGAACCAAGAGACCCAGTACTTC
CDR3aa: CASSLAGNQETQYF

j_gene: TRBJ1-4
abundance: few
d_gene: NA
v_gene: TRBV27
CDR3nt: TGTGCCACTGGAAGCCTCAGGGGCAAAAATGAAAAACTGTTTTTT
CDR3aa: CATGSLRGKNEKLFF